What follows are 9 T cell receptor beta chains derived from one specimen sequenced in a study of T cells in Graves' hyperthyroidism and ophthalmopathy. RNA transcripts served as the template for amplifying TCR beta CDR3 regions. The TCR CDR3 first-round RT-PCR relied on the HTBI primer set. In TCRdb, the multiplex PCR reads were re-called with MiXCR into one record per CDR3 protein. The profile shows 300,000 to 500,000 distinct CDR3 sequences, about 14% of them singletons. Input material: blood. The source of these receptors is a man aged 45-65 years with Graves' ophthalmopathy.

This clonotype was seen at least ten times. The chain links TRBV30 to TRBJ1-1; possible D gene TRBD1, 5 bases. V lost 4 bases and J lost 4, with 16 bases in between. CDR1 is GTSNPN, CDR2 SVGIG, per germline (reference sequence). The CDR3 sequence is 14 residues long. The CDR3 DNA is TGTGCCTGGAAGCCGGGGGTTGTGACCACTGAAGCTTTCTTT. Residues: CAWKPGVVTTEAFF.

This clonotype was seen repeatedly, ten times or more. This rearrangement joins TRBV11-2 to TRBJ2-4, with TRBD2 matching over 13 bases. Trimming cost V 5 bases and J 5 bases; bases outside gene matches: 15. This CDR3 is built from 19 residues. Germline V gives CDR1 SGHAT, CDR2 FQNNGV. This CDR3 reads CASSPVRGRTSGGQNIQYF. The CDR3 nucleotides are TGTGCCAGCAGCCCTGTCCGGGGGAGGACTAGCGGGGGTCAAAACATTCAGTACTTC.

This clonotype was picked up many times. This sequence joins TRBV11-2 and TRBJ2-2, with 13 bases aligning to TRBD2. This CDR3 has 16 residues. Germline V CDR1 and CDR2: SGHAT, FQNNGV. The V and J ends lost 9 bases and 4 bases, in that order; junction bases with no gene match: 8. CDR3 sequence: CASERLAGGTTGELFF. CDR3 nucleotides: TGTGCCAGTGAGAGACTAGCGGGAGGTACCACCGGGGAGCTGTTTTTT.

This chain connects TRBV7-8 to TRBJ2-5; D gene unclear. Looked up from germline, CDR1 is SGHVS and CDR2 is FQNEAQ. With 5 bases removed from V and 7 bases from J, the gap between germline ends came to 11 bases. This CDR3 has 12 amino acids. DNA for the CDR3: TGTGCCAGCAGCGCTGGTCGTGGGACCCAGTACTTC. It translates to CASSAGRGTQYF. Together with reference TRBV7-8 and TRBJ2-5, the CDR3 gives the full variable domain: GAGVSQSPRYKVAKRGQDVALRCDPISGHVSLFWYQQALGQGPEFLTYFQNEAQLDKSGLPSDRFFAERPEGSVSTLKIQRTQQEDSAVYLCASSAGRGTQYFGPGTRLLVL.

At least ten counts were recorded for this clonotype. The J gene is TRBJ1-2, the V gene TRBV13; 9 nucleotides agree with TRBD1. The CDR3 extends over 13 amino acids. The junction had 7 bases not matched to a gene; V was cut back by 5 bases and J by 9 bases. Germline V gene lookup returns CDR1 PRHDT and CDR2 FYEKMQ (reference sequence). This CDR3 is CASSRQGVLSYTF. The CDR3, as DNA: TGTGCCAGCAGCCGACAGGGGGTTTTGAGCTACACCTTC.

Regarding this clonotype: No conserved phenylalanine or tryptophan is present at the end of the CDR3, so a read error is the likely explanation. The V and J genes are TRBV11-2 and TRBJ2-3; D might be TRBD2 (6 bases). The V end lost 1 base, the J end lost 3 bases, and 11 bases lay between the germline ends. The V gene's germline CDR1 is SGHAT and CDR2 FQNNGV. There are 15 residues in the CDR3. The CDR3 protein is CASSLAGLLTDTQYS. DNA for the CDR3: TGTGCCAGCAGCTTAGCGGGACTTTTAACAGATACGCAGTATTCT.

There are many counts of this clonotype. V is TRBV6-1 and J is TRBJ1-1; 9 bases map to TRBD1. Trimming cost V 1 base and J 7 bases; bases outside gene matches: 4. CDR3 size: 14 residues. Germline assignment: CDR1 MNHNS and CDR2 SASEGT. CDR3 sequence reads: CASSEGTGAGEAFF. The DNA for the CDR3 is TGTGCCAGCAGTGAAGGGACAGGGGCCGGTGAAGCTTTCTTT.

This clonotype was recorded at least ten times. The V and J genes are TRBV5-1 and TRBJ2-7; D may be TRBD1 (6 bases). The length of the CDR3 is 14 residues. Germline assignment: CDR1 SGHRS and CDR2 YFSETQ. V lost 1 base and J 2 bases, leaving 10 bases between the germline ends. The DNA for the CDR3 is TGCGCCAGCAGCTTGAAAGGGGGAACCTACGAGCAGTACTTC. Encoded protein: CASSLKGGTYEQYF.

The J gene is TRBJ2-5, the V gene TRBV5-6; no clear D gene. This CDR3 comprises 15 residues. From germline, CDR1 is SGHDT and CDR2 YYEEEE. Deletions cut 4 bases from V and 0 bases from J, with 13 bases between. CDR3 in amino acids: CASSQQHRYQETQYF. The CDR3 bases are TGTGCCAGCAGCCAGCAACACCGGTACCAAGAGACCCAGTACTTC.